This paragraph reports one T cell receptor (beta chain). Its antigen is unidentified. The CDR3 runs to 14 residues. CDR1 LNHDA and CDR2 SQIVND come from the germline V gene (reference sequence). Trimming removed 7 bases from V and 3 bases from J, with 13 bases in between. The authors reverse transcribed all of the isolated RNA, so sequencing captured expressed TCRB transcripts. Naive, central memory and regulatory T cell samples averaged approximately 3.9 million immunoSEQ reads each. Produced via immunoSEQ multiplex PCR; TCRdb's table is partial and in-frame only. This table holds about 350,000 clones, 15% to 20% found once. This entry belongs to a study of beta chain features in type 1 diabetes. At the level of the study: Age, gender and cell yields were similar between patients and healthy donors.

Study results and limitations: No resolution was reached here on whether HLA type influences TCRB rearrangement.

Sample: naive CD4+ T cells from blood. This TCR was recovered from a young woman in good health. V and J are TRBV19 and TRBJ1-5; possible D gene TRBD1, 6 bases. This CDR3 reads CASKHRETNQPQHF. CDR3 in DNA: TGTGCCAGTAAGCACAGGGAGACCAATCAGCCCCAGCATTTT.